Below, 19 T cell receptor beta chains from the same sample are listed, as sequenced in a study of CD8+CD57+ T cells in acquired aplastic anemia. Researchers used genomic DNA as the template to profile TCR beta VDJ and CDR3. TCRdb re-called the reads with MiXCR, one entry per CDR3 protein. This table has roughly 190,000 distinct CDR3 sequences, less than 65% appearing once. The sequenced sample consisted of sorted CD4+, CD8+, or CD8+CD57+ T cells (not recorded which) from PBMCs. These receptors were obtained from a human donor in good health, serving as a control.

The rearrangement links TRBV19 to TRBJ1-1; 7 nucleotides match TRBD1. The CDR3 contains 13 residues. From germline, CDR1 is LNHDA and CDR2 SQIVND (reference sequence). V lost 5 bases to trimming and J lost 8 bases; unmatched junction nucleotides: 8. The chain's CDR3 is CASSWGTVPEAFF. CDR3 nucleotides: TGTGCCAGTAGTTGGGGGACAGTCCCCGAAGCTTTCTTT.

The rearrangement joins TRBV25-1 to TRBJ1-1; D might be TRBD1 (6 bases). V dropped 7 bases and J dropped 4 bases, with 13 bases sitting between them. This CDR3 is built from 13 residues. CDR1 is MGHDK, CDR2 SYGVNS, per germline. The CDR3 DNA is TGTGCCAGCACTCCACTCAGGGGCACTGAAGCTTTCTTT. This gives the protein CASTPLRGTEAFF.

This rearrangement joins TRBV19 to TRBJ1-6; TRBD1 aligns across 9 bases. The germline gives CDR1 LNHDA, CDR2 SQIVND (reference sequence). Trimming at V came to 4 bases and at J to 7 bases, leaving 8 bases not matched to a gene. The CDR3 is 16 amino acids. The CDR3 loop is CASSSLGTGRNSPLHF. In DNA, the CDR3 is TGTGCCAGTAGTAGTCTCGGGACAGGGCGGAATTCACCCCTCCACTTT. The variable domain in full, completed from reference TRBV19 and TRBJ1-6, reads DGGITQSPKYLFRKEGQNVTLSCEQNLNHDAMYWYRQDPGQGLRLIYYSQIVNDFQKGDIAEGYSVSREKKESFPLTVTSAQKNPTAFYLCASSSLGTGRNSPLHFGNGTRLTVT.

The chain couples TRBV2 to TRBJ2-7; perhaps TRBD1 as D (5 bases). V lost 9 bases and J 2 bases, leaving 14 bases between the germline ends. Looked up from germline, CDR1 is SNHLY and CDR2 is FYNNEI. CDR3 length: 13 amino acids. In nucleotides, the CDR3 is TGTGCCAGTAAACCCCAGGGAACCTACGAGCAGTACGTC. It codes for CASKPQGTYEQYV.

The sample holds many counts of this clonotype. This chain links TRBV12-3 or TRBV12-4 with TRBJ2-7, with TRBD1 matching 9 bases. V was clipped by 6 bases and J by 2 bases; unmatched bases: 5. This CDR3 spans 14 amino acids. In DNA, the CDR3 is TGTGCCAGCAGGGGGGGACAGGGAACCTACGAGCAGTACTTC. Its translation: CASRGGQGTYEQYF.

This clonotype came up many times. This chain links TRBV6-2 or TRBV6-3 with TRBJ2-7; tentative D call: TRBD1 (6 bases). The CDR3 has 14 residues. The V end lost 4 bases, the J end lost 5 bases, and 15 bases lay between the germline ends. Germline CDR1 and CDR2: MNHEY and SVGEGT. The CDR3 region has the DNA TGTGCCAGCAGTTCATCGACAGGCACCGACGAGCAGTACTTC. Encoded protein: CASSSSTGTDEQYF.

This clonotype was observed once. The chain carries TRBV2 and TRBJ1-6; D might be TRBD1 (6 bases). Between the trimmed V and J ends, which lost 6 bases and 2 bases, there was a span of 11 bases. CDR3 length equals 15 residues. The V gene's germline CDR1 is SNHLY and CDR2 FYNNEI. As DNA, the CDR3 is TGTGCCAGCAGAGATCAGGGGACCTATAATTCACCCCTCCACTTT. This encodes CASRDQGTYNSPLHF.

Worth noting for this clonotype: Just one base apart from a much larger clone, this may be a read error. V and J are TRBV12-3 or TRBV12-4 and TRBJ2-2, with D perhaps matching TRBD2 (5 bases). The CDR3 extends over 14 amino acids. As DNA, the CDR3 is TGTGCCAGCAGTTTTGTATCTATTACCGGGGAGCTGCTTTTT. It codes for CASSFVSITGELLF.

J is TRBJ1-6 and V is TRBV2, with a tentative D call TRBD1 (5 bases). This CDR3 has 13 residues. Per the germline V gene, CDR1 is SNHLY and CDR2 is FYNNEI. Trimming removed 6 bases from V and 8 bases from J, with 11 bases in between. This CDR3 reads CASRPGADSPLHF. In DNA form, the CDR3 reads TGTGCCAGCAGGCCCGGGGCGGATTCACCCCTCCACTTT.

V and J are TRBV9 and TRBJ1-3; a weak D match, TRBD1 (5 bases). This CDR3 contains 16 residues. V shed 0 bases and J shed 0 bases, with 10 bases lying between them. In germline, CDR1 is SGDLS, CDR2 YYNGEE. The CDR3 coding sequence is TGTGCCAGCAGCGTAGAGGGACGGGACTCTGGAAACACCATATATTTT. Its translation: CASSVEGRDSGNTIYF.

The CDR3 reads CASSLSHVGGASDTQYF. CDR3 nucleotide sequence: TGTGCCAGCAGCTTATCTCACGTAGGGGGGGCATCAGATACGCAGTATTTT. The chain recombines TRBV7-2 with TRBJ2-3, with a weak D call TRBD2 (7 bases). The CDR3 runs to 17 residues. Germline-derived CDR1 and CDR2 are SGHTA and FQGNSA. V was shortened by 2 bases and J by 4 bases, with 19 bases between the two germline ends.

This clonotype occurred a few times. One end of the junction is discordant with germline, which a read error may explain. V gene TRBV29-1 combines with J gene TRBJ2-7; D possibly corresponds to TRBD2 (5 bases). Germline-derived CDR1 and CDR2 are SQVTM and ANQGSEA. This CDR3 contains 12 residues. The CDR3 loop is CSVEDTRSEQYF. DNA for the CDR3: TGCAGCGTCGAAGACACTAGAAGCGAGCAGTACTTC.

The rearrangement links TRBV19 to TRBJ1-5; D gene ambiguous. The germline gives CDR1 LNHDA, CDR2 SQIVND (reference sequence). This CDR3 is 12 amino acids long. The V end was cut by 6 bases, the J end by 5 bases, with 8 bases between. CDR3 nucleotide sequence: TGTGCCAGTAGCCGTTTAGATCAGCCCCAGCATTTT. Translating gives CASSRLDQPQHF.

The chain is built from TRBV2 and TRBJ1-2; 9 nucleotides match TRBD1. The germline gives CDR1 SNHLY, CDR2 FYNNEI. CDR3 size: 15 residues. J lost 0 bases, V lost 10 bases, and 9 bases had no gene match. The CDR3 spells CATPGTGSANYGYTF. The CDR3 DNA sequence: TGTGCCACCCCCGGGACAGGGAGCGCTAACTATGGCTACACCTTC.

This clonotype was found many times. The chain employs TRBV7-9 and TRBJ2-1, with 10 bases identical to TRBD2. This CDR3 spans 16 amino acids. Germline V gives CDR1 SEHNR, CDR2 FQNEAQ (reference sequence). V gave up 0 bases and J gave up 12 bases; unmatched junction bases: 11. CDR3 in amino acids: CASSLAPLAGAPGQFF. CDR3 DNA: TGTGCCAGCAGCTTAGCGCCGCTAGCGGGGGCCCCGGGGCAGTTCTTC.

This clonotype was seen repeatedly, ten times or more. The rearrangement uses TRBV2 and TRBJ2-5; perhaps TRBD2 as D (6 bases). CDR3 length equals 12 residues. The V gene's germline CDR1 is SNHLY and CDR2 FYNNEI. The ends were cut back, 6 bases at V and 4 bases at J, with 9 bases in the middle. This chain's CDR3 is CASRQGGETQYF. CDR3 nucleotides: TGTGCCAGCAGGCAGGGAGGAGAGACCCAGTACTTC.

The chain couples TRBV7-8 to TRBJ1-5; 7 bases align to TRBD1. The CDR3 length is 17 residues. Germline loops: CDR1 SGHVS, CDR2 FQNEAQ. J was trimmed by 0 bases and V by 5 bases; bases with no gene match: 10. The DNA for the CDR3 is TGTGCCAGCAGCCCCGGACAGGCTTATTATAGCAATCAGCCCCAGCATTTT. This codes for CASSPGQAYYSNQPQHF.

V is TRBV19 and J is TRBJ2-3, with a weak D call TRBD1 (6 bases). CDR3 length: 14 residues. Germline CDR1 and CDR2: LNHDA and SQIVND (reference sequence). With 8 bases removed from V and 0 bases from J, the gap between germline ends came to 12 bases. The CDR3 spells CASQGYSSTDTQYF. The CDR3 region has the DNA TGTGCCAGTCAGGGGTATTCTAGCACAGATACGCAGTATTTT.

This clonotype was recorded at least ten times. The chain is built from TRBV5-6 and TRBJ1-5, with 7 bases that match TRBD1. V gave up 0 bases and J gave up 0 bases; unmatched junction bases: 3. This CDR3 is 16 amino acids long. The germline CDR1 and CDR2 sequences are SGHDT and YYEEEE. The CDR3 is CASSLATGYSNQPQHF. As DNA, the CDR3 is TGTGCCAGCAGCTTGGCGACAGGGTATAGCAATCAGCCCCAGCATTTT.